These T cell receptor beta chains were read from a single sample in a study of PD-L1 blockade in urothelial cancer. The method was immunoSEQ multiplex PCR; TCRdb's version includes in-frame clones alone and lacks a portion of them. The sample includes 100,000 or so clones, approximately 91% of them seen just once. The material sequenced was PBMCs, taken around atezolizumab (anti-PD-L1) treatment. Receptors originate from a woman aged 80 or over with urothelial cancer. Each CDR3 is given with its conserved first and last residue. D genes are given only for firm matches. Some rows have no size entry. The others give once, few or many, or a class for an expanded clone.

J gene | V gene | clone size | D gene | CDR3 DNA | CDR3 protein
TRBJ2-3 | TRBV5-4 | . | . | TGTGCCAGCAGCTTGGCGGCTGGCGGGGCCCTCACAGATACGCAGTATTTT | CASSLAAGGALTDTQYF
TRBJ1-3 | TRBV30 | . | . | TGTGCCTGGAGGCTTACAGGAGGAAACACCATATATTTT | CAWRLTGGNTIYF
TRBJ2-6 | TRBV7-3 | . | TRBD1 | TGTGCCAGCAGCTACCGACAGGGGAGGAATGGGGCCAACGTCCTGACTTTC | CASSYRQGRNGANVLTF
TRBJ1-1 | TRBV27 | once | . | TGTGCCAGCAGTTCCGTGAACACTGAAGCTTTCTTT | CASSSVNTEAFF
TRBJ2-7 | TRBV5-1 | . | . | TGCGCCAGCAGCTCGACGTTTAACAGGCTCACCTACGAGCAGTACTTC | CASSSTFNRLTYEQYF
TRBJ2-2 | TRBV19 | once | TRBD2 | TGTGCCAGTAAGCCTAGCGGGACCGCGAACACCGGGGAGCTGTTTTTT | CASKPSGTANTGELFF
TRBJ2-6 | TRBV5-1 | . | . | TGCGCCAGCAGCCCTCAGGGCACTGGGGCCAACGTCCTGACTTTC | CASSPQGTGANVLTF
TRBJ1-1 | TRBV7-8 | . | TRBD1 | TGTGCCAGCAGCCCCCGACAGGGAAGGGGCACTGAAGCTTTCTTT | CASSPRQGRGTEAFF
TRBJ2-2 | TRBV6-6 | . | TRBD1 | TGTGCCAGCAGTCCCCCGGGACAGGGATCCACCGGGGAGCTGTTTTTT | CASSPPGQGSTGELFF
TRBJ2-1 | TRBV28 | . | TRBD2 | TGTGCCAGCACTCCCGGGGGGACTAGCGGCTACAATGAGCAGTTCTTC | CASTPGGTSGYNEQFF
TRBJ2-1 | TRBV25-1 | once | TRBD2 | TGTGCCAGCAGTGAATCGAGGAGCGGGAGGGCCTGGGAGATACGGCAGTTCTTC | CASSESRSGRAWEIRQFF
TRBJ2-6 | TRBV29-1 | . | . | TGCAGCGTTGATGGAACGGGAATCAACTCTGGGGCCAACGTCCTGACTTTC | CSVDGTGINSGANVLTF
TRBJ1-3 | TRBV5-6 | . | . | TGTGCCAGCAGCCCCGGCGCGGGGGGGCCTGGAAACACCATATATTTT | CASSPGAGGPGNTIYF
TRBJ1-2 | TRBV10-3 | . | . | TGTGCCATCAGTGAGTCTAGTGGGCACTATGGCTACACCTTC | CAISESSGHYGYTF
TRBJ1-1 | TRBV2 | once | . | TGTGCCAGCAGTGGGTCGCCGGGAGGCACTGAAGCTTTCTTT | CASSGSPGGTEAFF
TRBJ2-2 | TRBV5-1 | once | TRBD2 | TGCGCCAGCAGCCCGTCGGCTAGCGGGGCTACCGGGGAGCTGTTTTTT | CASSPSASGATGELFF
TRBJ1-1 | TRBV5-8 | . | . | TGTGCCAGCAACCGGGGACTTATGAACACTGAAGCTTTCTTT | CASNRGLMNTEAFF
TRBJ1-2 | TRBV28 | . | TRBD1 | TGTGCCAGCAGCCCGTACCAAGCCGGGACAGGCATCTATGGCTACACCTTC | CASSPYQAGTGIYGYTF
TRBJ1-1 | TRBV7-4 | . | . | TGTGCCAGCAGCTTACCGGGAGCAAAGACTGAAGCTTTCTTT | CASSLPGAKTEAFF
TRBJ1-2 | TRBV19 | . | . | TGTGCCAGTAGTATAGATTCTACCAGGGCTGGCTACACCTTC | CASSIDSTRAGYTF
TRBJ1-2 | TRBV6-1 | . | . | TGTGCCAGCAGTGGGACAGCTCTTTTCTCTGGCTACACCTTC | CASSGTALFSGYTF
TRBJ2-1 | TRBV6-1 | . | TRBD2 | TGTGCCAGCAGTGGACGGACTAGCGGGAGGAATGAGCAGTTCTTC | CASSGRTSGRNEQFF
TRBJ2-2 | TRBV6-1 | once | TRBD2 | TGTGCCAGCAGTGAAACGGGACTAGCGACCGGGGAGCTGTTTTTT | CASSETGLATGELFF
TRBJ2-1 | TRBV28 | . | . | TGTGCCAGCAGTTTAGGTGGCAACCGGGCCTACAATGAGCAGTTCTTC | CASSLGGNRAYNEQFF
TRBJ2-1 | TRBV28 | . | TRBD1 | TGTGCCAGCAGTTTAAGTACCCCAGGGGGCTCGCGGCGGCAGTTCTTC | CASSLSTPGGSRRQFF
TRBJ2-3 | TRBV5-4 | . | TRBD2 | TGTGCCAGCAGCTTGGGACTAGCGGGAGTAGTCACAGATACGCAGTATTTT | CASSLGLAGVVTDTQYF
TRBJ2-3 | TRBV4-2 | . | . | TGTGCCAGCAGCCAAGACTCCGGTCACGCCACAGATACGCAGTATTTT | CASSQDSGHATDTQYF
TRBJ2-1 | TRBV5-1 | . | TRBD2 | TGCGCCAGCAGCTCGGGCGGGGGCTCCTACAATGAGCAGTTCTTC | CASSSGGGSYNEQFF
TRBJ2-1 | TRBV9 | once | . | TGTGCCAGCAGCGTAGTAACCAGCGGGCCCTACAATGAGCAGTTCTTC | CASSVVTSGPYNEQFF
TRBJ2-7 | TRBV5-1 | . | TRBD2 | TGCGCCAGCAGTCTCAGGACTAGCGGGAGTTACGAGCAGTACTTC | CASSLRTSGSYEQYF
TRBJ2-5 | TRBV5-1 | . | . | TGCGCCAGCGCTGAAGGATCAGGAACCCAAGAGACCCAGTACTTC | CASAEGSGTQETQYF
TRBJ2-7 | TRBV27 | . | . | TGTGCCAGCAGTCCTCAGCAGGGGACCTACGAGCAGTACTTC | CASSPQQGTYEQYF
TRBJ2-7 | TRBV27 | . | TRBD2 | TGTGCCAGCAGTTCCTATAGCGGGAGCTCCTACGAGCAGTACTTC | CASSSYSGSSYEQYF
TRBJ2-2 | TRBV14 | . | . | TGTGCCAGCAGCCAAGATGCCAGGGTCTACACCGGGGAGCTGTTTTTT | CASSQDARVYTGELFF
TRBJ1-1 | TRBV19 | . | TRBD1 | TGTGCCAGTAGTATAAACAGGGGGCGCGAGGCTTTCTTT | CASSINRGREAFF
TRBJ2-2 | TRBV15 | once | . | TGTGCCACCAGCAGAGAGGGGCTGGCGGTCGGGGAGCTGTTTTTT | CATSREGLAVGELFF
TRBJ2-5 | TRBV10-2 | . | . | TGCGCCAGCACCGTTACGCGGGACGGCAAGGGAGAGACCCAGTACTTC | CASTVTRDGKGETQYF
TRBJ1-4 | TRBV5-6 | . | TRBD1 | TGTGCCAGCAGCATGGACAGGGGGGCAACTAATGAAAAACTGTTTTTT | CASSMDRGATNEKLFF
TRBJ1-1 | TRBV5-4 | . | . | TGTGCCAGCAGACCGGCCCCGAGGAGCACTGAAGCTTTCTTT | CASRPAPRSTEAFF
TRBJ1-5 | TRBV16 | . | . | TGTGCCAGCAGCCAACAGGGCCTCCAGCCCCAGCATTTT | CASSQQGLQPQHF
TRBJ2-7 | TRBV7-8 | . | TRBD1 | TGTGCCAGCAGCTCGGACAGGGAGGCCTACGAGCAGTACTTC | CASSSDREAYEQYF
TRBJ1-3 | TRBV28 | . | TRBD1 | TGTGCCAGCAGTTTATTACAGGGGGCGTCTGGAAACACCATATATTTT | CASSLLQGASGNTIYF
TRBJ2-5 | TRBV28 | . | TRBD2 | TGTGCCAGCAGTATGGGGACTAGCGGGGAGACCCAGTACTTC | CASSMGTSGETQYF
TRBJ2-1 | TRBV4-1 | once | TRBD1 | TGCGCCAGCAGCCAAGATCCCACAGGGGGCGGTGAGCAGTTCTTC | CASSQDPTGGGEQFF